This TCR beta chain was recorded in a study of blood T cell repertoires in COVID-19. Study at large: Samples of COVID-19 (acute and convalescent) were obtained from the United States, Italy and Spain.

The CDR3 sequence is 16 residues long. This clone was seen just once. Profiling relied on immunoSEQ multiplex PCR, and the TCRdb table lists in-frame clones only, not all of them. This sample yields approximately 260,000 clones, of which about 80% are seen a single time; around 9.6% belongs to the top ten. Sequenced input: peripheral blood. The TCR originated in a woman of 80 years or more with acute or convalescent COVID-19. The chain has TRBV21-1 and TRBJ1-5. TRBV21-1 is assigned pseudogene status. The DNA of the CDR3 is TGTGCCAGCAGCAAAGAGCGGAGTCCAAGCAATCAGCCCCAGCATTTT. Translating gives CASSKERSPSNQPQHF.